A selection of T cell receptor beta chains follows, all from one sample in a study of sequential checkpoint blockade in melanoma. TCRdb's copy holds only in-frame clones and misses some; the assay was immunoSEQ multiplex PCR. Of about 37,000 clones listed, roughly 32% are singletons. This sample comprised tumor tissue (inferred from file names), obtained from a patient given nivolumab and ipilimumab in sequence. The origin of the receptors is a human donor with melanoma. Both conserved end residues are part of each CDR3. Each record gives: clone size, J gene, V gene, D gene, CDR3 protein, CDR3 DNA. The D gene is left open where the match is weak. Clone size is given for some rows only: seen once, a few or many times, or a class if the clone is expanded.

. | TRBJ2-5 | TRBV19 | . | CASSIQGYSGETQYF | TGTGCCAGTAGTATTCAAGGGTATTCGGGGGAGACCCAGTACTTC
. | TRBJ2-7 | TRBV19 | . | CASNTGGAYEQYF | TGTGCCAGTAACACAGGGGGGGCCTACGAGCAGTACTTC
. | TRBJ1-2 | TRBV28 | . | CASSWAGDYGYTF | TGTGCCAGCAGCTGGGCCGGGGATTATGGCTACACCTTC
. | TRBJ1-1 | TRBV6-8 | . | CAIRDSRGGNEAFF | TGTGCCATCAGGGATTCCAGGGGCGGGAATGAAGCTTTCTTT
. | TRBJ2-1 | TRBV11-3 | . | CASSYKTWGDTSSYNEQFF | TGTGCCAGCAGCTACAAGACCTGGGGGGACACCAGCTCCTACAATGAGCAGTTCTTC
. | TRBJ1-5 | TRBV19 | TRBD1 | CASSRDRGGWPQHF | TGTGCCAGTAGTCGGGACAGGGGCGGTTGGCCCCAGCATTTT
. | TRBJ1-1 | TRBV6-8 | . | CASSNGRAEAFF | TGTGCCAGCAGCAACGGGAGGGCTGAAGCTTTCTTT
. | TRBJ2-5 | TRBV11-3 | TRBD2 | CASSAGLAGISQETQYF | TGTGCCAGCAGCGCCGGACTAGCGGGGATATCCCAAGAGACCCAGTACTTC
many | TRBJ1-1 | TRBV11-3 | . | CASSLGGAGTEAFF | TGTGCCAGCAGCCTAGGAGGCGCGGGCACTGAAGCTTTCTTT
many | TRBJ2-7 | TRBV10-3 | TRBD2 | CAISEPSTSGGYEQYF | TGTGCCATCAGTGAGCCGTCGACTAGCGGGGGCTACGAGCAGTACTTC
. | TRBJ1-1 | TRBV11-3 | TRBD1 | CASSLRQGAVRTEAFF | TGTGCCAGCAGCTTACGGCAGGGGGCTGTTCGGACTGAAGCTTTCTTT
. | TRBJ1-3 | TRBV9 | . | CASSVAQNSGNTIYF | TGTGCCAGCAGCGTAGCTCAGAACTCTGGAAACACCATATATTTT
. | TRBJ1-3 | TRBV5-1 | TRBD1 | CASSPPTGTNTIYF | TGCGCCAGCAGCCCCCCGACAGGGACAAACACCATATATTTT
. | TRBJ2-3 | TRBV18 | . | CASSPKSFILSSTDTQYF | TGTGCCAGCTCACCAAAGTCGTTTATCCTTTCTAGCACAGATACGCAGTATTTT
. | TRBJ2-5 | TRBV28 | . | CASKARRQGGETQYF | TGTGCCAGCAAAGCAAGAAGACAGGGAGGGGAGACCCAGTACTTC
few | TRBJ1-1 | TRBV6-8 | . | CASSYLPDGNAEAFF | TGTGCCAGCAGTTACCTCCCGGACGGAAATGCCGAAGCTTTCTTT
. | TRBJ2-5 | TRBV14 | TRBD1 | CASSGPGGYRETQYF | TGTGCCAGCAGCGGGCCAGGGGGCTATAGGGAGACCCAGTACTTC
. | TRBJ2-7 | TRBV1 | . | CTSSFLSSYEQYF | TGCACCAGCAGCTTCCTGAGCTCCTACGAGCAGTACTTC
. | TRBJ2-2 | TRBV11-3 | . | CASSLELRTTNTGELFF | TGTGCCAGCAGCTTAGAGCTTCGGACTACGAACACCGGGGAGCTGTTTTTT
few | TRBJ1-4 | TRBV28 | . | CASSLRAGGKLFF | TGTGCCAGCAGTTTGAGGGCCGGGGGAAAACTGTTTTTT
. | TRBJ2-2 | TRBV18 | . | CASSPARGNTGELFF | TGTGCCAGCTCACCCGCCAGGGGGAACACCGGGGAGCTGTTTTTT
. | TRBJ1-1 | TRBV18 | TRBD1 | CASSPGQGATGTEAFF | TGTGCCAGCTCACCTGGACAGGGGGCGACGGGCACTGAAGCTTTCTTT
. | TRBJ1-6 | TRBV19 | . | CASSIAGTSLGWSPLHF | TGTGCCAGTAGTATAGCTGGGACGTCGCTGGGGTGGTCACCCCTCCACTTT
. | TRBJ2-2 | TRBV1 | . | CASSPTPGTTTGELFF | TGCGCCAGCAGCCCCACGCCCGGGACAACTACCGGGGAGCTGTTTTTT
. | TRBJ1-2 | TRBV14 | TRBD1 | CASSASGQGNYGYTF | TGTGCCAGCAGCGCATCGGGACAGGGGAACTATGGCTACACCTTC
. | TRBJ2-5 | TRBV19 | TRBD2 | CASGGGRLGQTQYF | TGTGCCAGCGGCGGGGGGCGGTTAGGGCAGACCCAGTACTTC
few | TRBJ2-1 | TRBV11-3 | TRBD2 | CASSSGLAGVGEQFF | TGTGCCAGCAGCTCGGGACTAGCGGGAGTGGGAGAGCAGTTCTTC
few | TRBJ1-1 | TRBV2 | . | CASRDVGMNTEAFF | TGTGCCAGCAGGGATGTGGGGATGAACACTGAAGCTTTCTTT
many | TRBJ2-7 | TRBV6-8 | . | CASSYDRDYEQYF | TGTGCCAGCAGTTACGACCGAGACTACGAGCAGTACTTC
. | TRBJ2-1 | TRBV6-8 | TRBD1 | CASSLRGQSYNEQFF | TGTGCCAGCAGCCTTAGGGGACAGTCCTACAATGAGCAGTTCTTC
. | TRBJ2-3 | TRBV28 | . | CASTGGSLDTQYF | TGTGCCAGCACGGGGGGCTCATTAGATACGCAGTATTTT
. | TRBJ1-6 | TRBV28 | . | CASSLRGSGYNSPLHF | TGTGCCAGCAGTTTACGGGGTTCAGGGTATAATTCACCCCTCCACTTT
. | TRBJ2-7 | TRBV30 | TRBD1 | CAWSLPPGQGYF | TGTGCCTGGAGTCTTCCCCCGGGACAGGGGTACTTC
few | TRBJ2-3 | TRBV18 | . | CASSPPIGDTQYF | TGTGCCAGCTCACCACCGATCGGGGATACGCAGTATTTT
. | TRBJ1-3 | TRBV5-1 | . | CASSVQGISGNTIYF | TGCGCCAGCAGCGTACAGGGAATCTCTGGAAACACCATATATTTT
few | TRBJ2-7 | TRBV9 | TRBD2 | CASSVAGGGAHEQYF | TGTGCCAGCAGCGTAGCTGGCGGGGGGGCCCACGAGCAGTACTTC
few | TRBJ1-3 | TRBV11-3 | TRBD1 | CASSPGGTGGGNTIYF | TGTGCCAGCAGCCCCGGAGGGACAGGGGGAGGAAACACCATATATTTT